The TCR beta chain described here comes from a study of T cell responses to AZD1222 COVID-19 vaccine. General study findings and limits: Vaccination with two AZD1222 doses was followed by a rise in Spike-specific TCR breadth and depth. Repertoires were obtained solely post-peak T cell response.

Analyses pooled second doses at about 4 or about 12 weeks. Repertoires were generated with immunoSEQ multiplex PCR, while TCRdb's copy carries only in-frame clones and drops some. This table has 250,000 to 300,000 clones, 90% to 95% appearing once. A remark on this clone: Its cognate antigen is unknown.

The ends lost 2 bases at V and 11 bases at J; junction bases unmatched: 3. The CDR3 has 12 residues. CDR1 and CDR2 (germline): MDHEN, SYDVKM. The source is an adult who received the AZD1222 COVID-19 vaccine. The sequencing here drew on peripheral blood, taken 28 days after the second AZD1222 dose. V and J are TRBV28 and TRBJ1-2; TRBD1 matches 9 bases. The CDR3 loop reads CASSLRGQGYTF. Here the CDR3 DNA reads TGTGCCAGCAGTTTACGGGGACAGGGTTACACCTTC.